This T cell receptor (beta chain) was sequenced for a study of blood T cell repertoires in COVID-19. Sequencing used immunoSEQ multiplex PCR; TCRdb keeps in-frame clones, though not all of them. Among just over 300,000 clones listed, 90% were seen once. Losses at the gene ends were 5 bases for V and 8 bases for J; bases not matched to a gene: 8. The CDR3 consists of 14 residues. CDR1 SGHRS and CDR2 YFSETQ come from the germline V gene. Enrollees, about 18 to 100 years old, lived in 24 US areas. The chain has TRBV5-1 and TRBJ2-1, with 9 bases that match TRBD1. This clonotype was sampled from a woman aged 18-29 years with acute COVID-19. What was sequenced was PBMCs or T cells enriched from blood (not recorded which). The CDR3, as DNA: TGCGCCAGCAGTTTAGGACAGGGGCGGGATGAGCAGTTCTTC. Its protein product is CASSLGQGRDEQFF.